Below, 5 T cell receptor beta chains from the same sample are listed, as sequenced in a study of blood T cells in healthy people across ages. With a J-beta primer mix and a sample-barcoded 5' primer, a second PCR ran about 6 to 11 cycles. TCRdb redid the calling of the 5' RACE reads with MiXCR, one entry per CDR3 protein. The sample has just under 750,000 distinct CDR3 sequences, approximately 21% seen once; the top ten hold around 21%. Sequencing was carried out using blood. Receptors were obtained from a man aged 65 to 79 in good health.

This clonotype appeared a few times. The chain employs TRBV29-1 and TRBJ2-2, with a weak D call TRBD1 (6 bases). Trimming removed 4 bases at V and 6 bases at J, with 12 bases between. The CDR3 totals 13 residues. The V gene's germline CDR1 is SQVTM and CDR2 ANQGSEA. The CDR3 DNA reads as TGCAGCGTTGGACAGGTTGGTCCCGGGGAGCTGTTTTTT. Its translation: CSVGQVGPGELFF.

The rearrangement joins TRBV3-1 to TRBJ2-7; D gene uncertain. Looked up from germline, CDR1 is LGHDT and CDR2 is YNNKEL (reference sequence). The CDR3 has 15 amino acids. The V and J ends lost 3 bases and 2 bases respectively, with 14 bases between them. The CDR3 reads CASSHLEKRTYEQYF. CDR3 in DNA: TGTGCCAGCAGCCACTTAGAAAAAAGAACCTACGAGCAGTACTTC.

The table lists this clonotype with a few counts. The chain has TRBV4-3 and TRBJ1-6; 8 nucleotides line up with TRBD1. Looked up from germline, CDR1 is LGHNA and CDR2 is YSLEER. The trim removed 0 bases at V and 10 bases at J, leaving 8 bases unmatched. This CDR3 has 16 amino acids. For the CDR3, the DNA is TGCGCCAGCAGCCAAGACCGGACAGGGATTAGGTCACCCCTCCACTTT. Its protein is CASSQDRTGIRSPLHF.

This clonotype was seen only a few times. This chain connects TRBV24-1 to TRBJ1-2, with D unresolved. Germline assignment: CDR1 KGHDR and CDR2 SFDVKD. The V and J ends lost 2 bases and 2 bases respectively, with 2 bases between them. This CDR3 has 12 amino acids. CDR3 sequence: CATSDWNYGYTF. DNA for the CDR3: TGTGCCACCAGTGATTGGAACTATGGCTACACCTTC.

V and J are TRBV10-3 and TRBJ2-1, with 7 positions matching TRBD1. This CDR3 region has 14 residues. Germline CDR1 and CDR2: ENHRY and SYGVKD. V trimming: 4 bases; J trimming: 3 bases; junction bases outside the gene matches: 3. As DNA, the CDR3 is TGTGCCATCAGTGCAGGGGGAGTCTACAATGAGCAGTTCTTC. It yields the protein CAISAGGVYNEQFF.